This T cell receptor beta chain was found in a study of blood T cell repertoires in COVID-19. Only in-frame clones appear in the TCRdb table, and some are missing; sequencing was by immunoSEQ multiplex PCR. The sample contains approximately 49,000 clones, 80% to 90% of which appear only once. Germline V lookup: CDR1 SGHTA, CDR2 FQGNSA. The V end lost 1 base, the J end lost 5 bases, and 7 bases lay between the germline ends. The CDR3 is 13 amino acids. The source is a man aged 45-65 years with acute or convalescent COVID-19. The chain joins TRBV7-2 to TRBJ2-3; no definite D call. The sequencing input was peripheral blood. The CDR3 spells CASSLGNGDTQYF. The CDR3 coding sequence is TGTGCCAGCAGCTTAGGTAACGGAGATACGCAGTATTTT.